This entry features one TCR beta chain sequence. The data were obtained in a study of cytomegalovirus exposure and HLA in healthy donors. Here immunoSEQ multiplex PCR was the method, and the copy in TCRdb shows in-frame clones only, minus some. The sample has 100,000 to 150,000 clones, approximately 85% seen once. The clonotype was recovered from a man younger than 35 in good health and CMV-seronegative. Sequenced material: PBMCs.

CDR3 nucleotides: TGTGCCAGCAGTGAAGAGGCGCCAGGGGGCGCGGGGGGCTACACCTTC. Translated, it gives CASSEEAPGGAGGYTF. V is TRBV6-1 and J is TRBJ1-2; TRBD1 matches at 8 bases. The CDR3 loop spans 16 amino acids. Germline lookup yields CDR1 MNHNS and CDR2 SASEGT. Trimming at V came to 1 base and at J to 8 bases, leaving 12 bases not matched to a gene.